The TCR beta chain under discussion was sequenced for a study of response to subunit inactivated influenza vaccine. Study conclusions and caveats: Authors suggested seasonal influenza vaccinations each recruit few new T cells.

TCRdb processed the RT-PCR reads anew with MiXCR; each CDR3 protein has one entry. The table lists 150,000 to 200,000 distinct CDR3 sequences, nearly 9.5% of them singletons. The CDR3 loop spans 15 amino acids. Comments on this clonotype: No antigen is known for it.

The gene calls are TRBV21-1 and TRBJ2-7. TRBV21-1 is a known pseudogene. This clonotype originated in a man aged 50 to 59 who received an inactivated influenza vaccine. The specimen comprised non-naive T cells sorted from PBMCs, sampled on the day of vaccination. The CDR3 DNA is TGTGCCAGCAGCAACGAGGACAGGATGTCCTACGAGCAGTACTTC. This codes for CASSNEDRMSYEQYF.